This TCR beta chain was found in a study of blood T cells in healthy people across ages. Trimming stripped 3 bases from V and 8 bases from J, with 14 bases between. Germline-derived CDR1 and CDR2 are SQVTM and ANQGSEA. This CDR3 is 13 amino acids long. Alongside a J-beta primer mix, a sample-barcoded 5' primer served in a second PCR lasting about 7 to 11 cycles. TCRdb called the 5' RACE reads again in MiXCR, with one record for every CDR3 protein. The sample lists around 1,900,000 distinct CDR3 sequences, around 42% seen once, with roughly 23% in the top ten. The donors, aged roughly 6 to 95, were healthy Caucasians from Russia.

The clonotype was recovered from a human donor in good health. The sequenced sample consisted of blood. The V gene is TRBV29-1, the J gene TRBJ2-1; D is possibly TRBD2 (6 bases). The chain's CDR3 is CSVETVGGDEQFF. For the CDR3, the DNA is TGCAGCGTTGAGACGGTAGGAGGGGATGAGCAGTTCTTC.